Listed below are T cell receptor beta chains from one sample, sequenced in a study of identical twins. TCRdb itself ran the 5' RACE reads through MiXCR, one entry per CDR3 protein. The sample has 700,000 to 950,000 distinct CDR3 sequences, over 9% seen once; the top ten hold about 1.5%. These same data were also listed under a study on yellow fever vaccine responses in identical twins.

Sequencing was carried out using PBMCs. All receptors derive from a young woman in good health. CDR3s include the opening cysteine and the closing phenylalanine or tryptophan. Each record gives: clone size, D gene, V gene, J gene, CDR3 protein, CDR3 DNA. A D gene is named only where the DNA matches it firmly. Clone size is stated in some rows and not others, as once, few, many or a class when expanded.

size: -
D: -
V: TRBV20-1
J: TRBJ2-4
CDR3: CSARDLRDSENIQYF
DNA: TGCAGTGCTAGAGATCTCCGAGACAGCGAAAACATTCAGTACTTC

size: -
D: -
V: TRBV12-3/TRBV12-4
J: TRBJ1-1
CDR3: CASSLRGHTEAFF
DNA: TGCGCCAGCAGCTTGAGAGGCCACACTGAAGCTTTCTTT

size: few
D: -
V: TRBV6-1
J: TRBJ2-7
CDR3: CASSEASRAGEQYF
DNA: TGTGCCAGCAGTGAAGCATCCAGGGCCGGGGAGCAGTACTTC

size: -
D: -
V: TRBV5-5
J: TRBJ2-5
CDR3: CASRSRLDGETLTQYF
DNA: TGTGCCAGCAGATCCCGGCTAGACGGCGAGACACTGACCCAGTACTTC

size: few
D: TRBD1
V: TRBV9
J: TRBJ2-6
CDR3: CASSPRDRGSFWGAGANVLTF
DNA: TGTGCCAGCAGCCCCCGGGACAGGGGGTCATTTTGGGGTGCTGGGGCCAACGTCCTGACTTTC

size: few
D: TRBD2
V: TRBV29-1
J: TRBJ2-1
CDR3: CSVERLAGESYNEQFF
DNA: TGCAGCGTTGAACGGCTAGCGGGAGAGTCCTACAATGAGCAGTTCTTC

size: many
D: -
V: TRBV11-2
J: TRBJ2-1
CDR3: CASRGQKRYNEQFF
DNA: TGTGCCAGCAGAGGACAGAAAAGATACAATGAGCAGTTCTTC

size: -
D: -
V: TRBV11-2
J: TRBJ2-5
CDR3: CASSLGGWGSEDSQETQYF
DNA: TGTGCCAGCAGCTTAGGGGGGTGGGGATCAGAGGATTCTCAAGAGACCCAGTACTTC

size: few
D: -
V: TRBV24-1
J: TRBJ2-2
CDR3: CATSDLWGTPTDGELFF
DNA: TGTGCCACCAGTGATTTGTGGGGTACCCCCACAGACGGGGAGCTGTTTTTT

size: many
D: -
V: TRBV18
J: TRBJ2-3
CDR3: CASSPRRRDTQYF
DNA: TGTGCCAGCTCACCACGACGGCGGGATACGCAGTATTTT

size: -
D: -
V: TRBV6-1
J: TRBJ1-2
CDR3: CASYPTASQMTNYGYTF
DNA: TGTGCCAGCTACCCGACAGCGTCCCAAATGACTAACTATGGCTACACCTTC

size: few
D: -
V: TRBV5-6
J: TRBJ2-1
CDR3: CASSFLWNEQFF
DNA: TGTGCCAGCAGCTTTCTGTGGAATGAGCAGTTCTTC

size: -
D: -
V: TRBV24-1
J: TRBJ2-3
CDR3: CATSDTGPDTQYF
DNA: TGTGCCACCAGTGATACGGGCCCAGATACGCAGTATTTT

size: few
D: TRBD2
V: TRBV18
J: TRBJ2-2
CDR3: CASSPPGLAGGNTGELFF
DNA: TGTGCCAGCTCACCACCGGGACTAGCGGGAGGAAACACCGGGGAGCTGTTTTTT

size: -
D: -
V: TRBV9
J: TRBJ2-2
CDR3: CASSGTPGELFF
DNA: TGTGCCAGCAGCGGGACCCCCGGGGAGCTGTTTTTT

size: -
D: -
V: TRBV20-1
J: TRBJ2-5
CDR3: CSARALAAETQYF
DNA: TGCAGTGCTCGCGCGCTAGCCGCGGAGACCCAGTACTTC

size: many
D: TRBD2
V: TRBV20-1
J: TRBJ2-1
CDR3: CSARSSGRLSYNEQFF
DNA: TGCAGTGCTAGGTCAAGCGGGAGGCTTTCCTACAATGAGCAGTTCTTC

size: -
D: TRBD1
V: TRBV5-1
J: TRBJ2-2
CDR3: CASSPQGDAGELFF
DNA: TGCGCCAGCAGCCCCCAGGGGGACGCCGGGGAGCTGTTTTTT

size: many
D: -
V: TRBV12-3/TRBV12-4
J: TRBJ2-5
CDR3: CASSFRTVWETQYF
DNA: TGTGCCAGCAGTTTCCGGACAGTGTGGGAGACCCAGTACTTC

size: few
D: -
V: TRBV27
J: TRBJ2-6
CDR3: CASSGGPGANVLTF
DNA: TGTGCCAGCAGCGGGGGGCCTGGGGCCAACGTCCTGACTTTC

size: few
D: -
V: TRBV20-1
J: TRBJ2-7
CDR3: CSARDRGGLRFEQYF
DNA: TGCAGTGCTAGAGATCGCGGCGGCCTACGGTTCGAGCAGTACTTC

size: -
D: -
V: TRBV20-1
J: TRBJ2-6
CDR3: CSALNVLWANVLTF
DNA: TGCAGTGCCCTTAACGTTCTTTGGGCCAACGTCCTGACTTTC

size: -
D: -
V: TRBV20-1
J: TRBJ2-3
CDR3: CSAGDGSTDTQYF
DNA: TGCAGTGCTGGGGACGGAAGCACAGATACGCAGTATTTT

size: few
D: TRBD1
V: TRBV20-1
J: TRBJ2-1
CDR3: CSAFRTGSDEQFF
DNA: TGCAGTGCTTTCCGGACAGGGTCTGATGAGCAGTTCTTC

size: -
D: -
V: TRBV4-1
J: TRBJ2-5
CDR3: CASSQDGAKETQYF
DNA: TGCGCCAGCAGCCAAGACGGAGCGAAAGAGACCCAGTACTTC

size: few
D: -
V: TRBV20-1
J: TRBJ2-2
CDR3: CSATGFGGELFF
DNA: TGCAGTGCTACAGGGTTTGGCGGGGAGCTGTTTTTT

size: many
D: -
V: TRBV4-1
J: TRBJ1-1
CDR3: CASSPTERRRNTEAFF
DNA: TGCGCCAGCAGCCCAACCGAGAGAAGGAGGAACACTGAAGCTTTCTTT

size: few
D: -
V: TRBV29-1
J: TRBJ2-5
CDR3: CSVGGRLSETQYF
DNA: TGCAGCGTGGGGGGGCGGTTATCAGAGACCCAGTACTTC

size: -
D: -
V: TRBV12-3/TRBV12-4
J: TRBJ2-1
CDR3: CASSPIVRYNEQFF
DNA: TGTGCCAGCAGTCCTATAGTAAGATACAATGAGCAGTTCTTC

size: few
D: -
V: TRBV12-3/TRBV12-4
J: TRBJ1-4
CDR3: CASSLRPTNEKLFF
DNA: TGTGCCAGCAGTTTAAGGCCAACTAATGAAAAACTGTTTTTT

size: few
D: -
V: TRBV6-1
J: TRBJ2-4
CDR3: CASTTSGAENIQYF
DNA: TGTGCCAGCACTACCTCAGGGGCTGAAAACATTCAGTACTTC

size: few
D: TRBD2
V: TRBV5-5
J: TRBJ2-1
CDR3: CASSWGSGTYNEQFF
DNA: TGTGCCAGCAGCTGGGGTAGCGGGACCTACAATGAGCAGTTCTTC

size: many
D: -
V: TRBV12-3/TRBV12-4
J: TRBJ2-1
CDR3: CASSGQGLNEQFF
DNA: TGTGCCAGCAGTGGGCAGGGGTTGAATGAGCAGTTCTTC

size: -
D: TRBD1
V: TRBV5-1
J: TRBJ1-1
CDR3: CASSQGGADTEAFF
DNA: TGCGCCAGCAGCCAAGGGGGCGCGGACACTGAAGCTTTCTTT

size: few
D: TRBD2
V: TRBV20-1
J: TRBJ2-5
CDR3: CSARHIAGYPQETQYF
DNA: TGCAGTGCTAGACATATAGCGGGGTATCCCCAAGAGACCCAGTACTTC

size: -
D: TRBD1
V: TRBV7-8
J: TRBJ1-6
CDR3: CASSLGGQGSNSPLHF
DNA: TGTGCCAGCAGCTTAGGAGGACAGGGATCTAATTCACCCCTCCACTTT

size: -
D: TRBD2
V: TRBV11-2
J: TRBJ2-1
CDR3: CASSLRTAGTTYNEQFF
DNA: TGTGCCAGCAGCCTACGAACCGCCGGGACTACATACAATGAGCAGTTCTTC

size: many
D: TRBD1
V: TRBV29-1
J: TRBJ2-3
CDR3: CSVETPGQGAWADTQYF
DNA: TGCAGCGTTGAAACCCCCGGGCAGGGGGCTTGGGCAGATACGCAGTATTTT

size: few
D: TRBD1
V: TRBV20-1
J: TRBJ1-6
CDR3: CSARGRTGESSYNSPLHF
DNA: TGCAGTGCTAGAGGGAGAACAGGGGAAAGCTCCTATAATTCACCCCTCCACTTT

size: -
D: -
V: TRBV6-5
J: TRBJ2-6
CDR3: CASSYDTDPNVLTF
DNA: TGTGCCAGCAGTTACGATACGGATCCCAACGTCCTGACTTTC

size: -
D: -
V: TRBV12-3/TRBV12-4
J: TRBJ2-7
CDR3: CASSLSFMGGPNTYEQYF
DNA: TGTGCCAGCAGTTTATCTTTTATGGGGGGACCCAATACCTACGAGCAGTACTTC